This T cell receptor beta chain was profiled in a study of T-cell reconstitution after alpha-beta-depleted transplantation in children. This clonotype was observed a handful of times. A TCRbeta library incorporating unique molecular identifiers was prepared. TCRdb used MiXCR to reprocess the PCR reads, holding one entry per CDR3 protein. The sample records more than 300,000 distinct CDR3 sequences, 15% to 20% being singletons. Unmatched junction bases numbered 9, after V lost 4 bases and J lost 3 bases. The CDR3 is made up of 15 amino acids. Germline assignment: CDR1 PRHDT and CDR2 FYEKMQ (reference sequence).

This sequence originates from a male patient between 2 and 15 years old who had a stem cell transplant for acute lymphoblastic leukemia, so the T cells may come from the graft donor. Sequencing was performed on PBMCs, mostly from graft donor cells, taken 360 days after TCRalphabeta/CD19-depleted stem cell transplant. The J gene is TRBJ2-7, the V gene TRBV13; 7 nucleotides align to TRBD2. Written as DNA, the CDR3 is TGTGCCAGCAGCTACGGACTAGATGGTCGCTACGAGCAGTACTTC. Its translation is CASSYGLDGRYEQYF.